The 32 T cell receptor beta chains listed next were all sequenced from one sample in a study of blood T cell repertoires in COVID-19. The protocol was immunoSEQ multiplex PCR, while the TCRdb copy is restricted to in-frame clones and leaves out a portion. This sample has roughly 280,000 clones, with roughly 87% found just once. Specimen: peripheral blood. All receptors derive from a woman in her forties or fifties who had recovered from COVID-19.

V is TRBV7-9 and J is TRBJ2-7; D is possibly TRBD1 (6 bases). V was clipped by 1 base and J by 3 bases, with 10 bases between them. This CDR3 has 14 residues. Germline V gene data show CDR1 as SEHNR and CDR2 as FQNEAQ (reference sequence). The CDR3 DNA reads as TGTGCCAGCAGCTTAGGACAGGTGGTCTACGAGCAGTACTTC. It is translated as CASSLGQVVYEQYF.

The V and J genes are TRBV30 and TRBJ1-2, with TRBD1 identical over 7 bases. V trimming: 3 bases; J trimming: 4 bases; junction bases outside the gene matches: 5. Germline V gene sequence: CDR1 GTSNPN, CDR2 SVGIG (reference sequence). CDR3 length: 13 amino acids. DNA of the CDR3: TGTGCCTGGAGACCGACAGGGACCTATGGCTACACCTTC. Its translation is CAWRPTGTYGYTF.

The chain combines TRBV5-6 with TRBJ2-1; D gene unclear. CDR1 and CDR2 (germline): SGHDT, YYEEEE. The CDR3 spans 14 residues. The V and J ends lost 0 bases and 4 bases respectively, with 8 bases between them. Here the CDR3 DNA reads TGTGCCAGCAGCTTGGTCGACGGGTACAATGAGCAGTTCTTC. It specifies CASSLVDGYNEQFF.

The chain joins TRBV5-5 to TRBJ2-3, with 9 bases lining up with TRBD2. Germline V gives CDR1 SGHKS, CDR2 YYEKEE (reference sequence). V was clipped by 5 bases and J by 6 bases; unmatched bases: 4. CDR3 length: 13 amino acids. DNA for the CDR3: TGTGCCAGCAGTAGCGGGAGTGTTGATACGCAGTATTTT. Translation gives CASSSGSVDTQYF.

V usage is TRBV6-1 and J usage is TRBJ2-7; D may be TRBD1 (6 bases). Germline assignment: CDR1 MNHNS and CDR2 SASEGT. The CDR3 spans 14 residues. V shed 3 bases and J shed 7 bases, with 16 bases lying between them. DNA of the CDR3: TGTGCCAGCAGTGATTTGAGGGGGTGGGGGGAGCAGTACTTC. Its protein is CASSDLRGWGEQYF.

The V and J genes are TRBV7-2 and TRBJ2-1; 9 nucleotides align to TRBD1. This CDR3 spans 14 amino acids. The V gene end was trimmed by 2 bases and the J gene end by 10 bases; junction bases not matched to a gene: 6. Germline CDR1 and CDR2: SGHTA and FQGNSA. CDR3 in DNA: TGTGCCAGCAGCTTAAACAGGGGGCGGAGGGAGCAGTTCTTC. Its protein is CASSLNRGRREQFF.

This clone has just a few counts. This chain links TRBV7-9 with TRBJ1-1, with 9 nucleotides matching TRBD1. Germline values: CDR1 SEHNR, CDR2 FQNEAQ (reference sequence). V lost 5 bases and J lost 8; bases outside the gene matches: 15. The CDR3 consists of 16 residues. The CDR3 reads CASSPGRGTGLTEAFF. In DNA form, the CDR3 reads TGTGCCAGCAGCCCGGGACGCGGGACAGGGCTCACAGAAGCTTTCTTT.

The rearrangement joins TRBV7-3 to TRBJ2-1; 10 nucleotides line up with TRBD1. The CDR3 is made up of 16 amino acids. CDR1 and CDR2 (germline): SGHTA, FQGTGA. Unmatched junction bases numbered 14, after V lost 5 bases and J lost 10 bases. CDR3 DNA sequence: TGTGCCAGCAGCGCGCCCCCGGGACAGGGGCTCGGGGAGCAGTTCTTC. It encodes CASSAPPGQGLGEQFF.

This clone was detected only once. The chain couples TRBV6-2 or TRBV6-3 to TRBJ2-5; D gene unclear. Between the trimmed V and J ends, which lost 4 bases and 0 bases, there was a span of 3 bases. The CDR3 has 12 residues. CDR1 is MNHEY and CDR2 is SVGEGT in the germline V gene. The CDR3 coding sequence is TGTGCCAGCAGTTCCTACCAAGAGACCCAGTACTTC. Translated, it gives CASSSYQETQYF.

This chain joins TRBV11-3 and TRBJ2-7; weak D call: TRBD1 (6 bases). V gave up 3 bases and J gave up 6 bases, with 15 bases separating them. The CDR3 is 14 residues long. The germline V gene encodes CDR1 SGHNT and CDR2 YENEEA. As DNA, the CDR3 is TGTGCCAGCAGCTTGAGCCCGGGACATACCGAGCAGTACTTC. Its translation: CASSLSPGHTEQYF.

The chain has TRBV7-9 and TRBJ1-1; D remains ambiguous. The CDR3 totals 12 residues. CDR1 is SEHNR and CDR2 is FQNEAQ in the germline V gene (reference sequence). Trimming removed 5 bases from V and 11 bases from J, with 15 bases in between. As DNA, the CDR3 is TGTGCCAGCAGCCGGGATCTATCGTCGGCTTTCTTT. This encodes CASSRDLSSAFF.

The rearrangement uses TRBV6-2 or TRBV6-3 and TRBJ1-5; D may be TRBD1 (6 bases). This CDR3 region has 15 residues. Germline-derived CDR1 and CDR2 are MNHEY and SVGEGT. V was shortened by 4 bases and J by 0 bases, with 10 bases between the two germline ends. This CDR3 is CASSSDSYSNQPQHF. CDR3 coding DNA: TGTGCCAGCAGTTCGGACAGCTATAGCAATCAGCCCCAGCATTTT.

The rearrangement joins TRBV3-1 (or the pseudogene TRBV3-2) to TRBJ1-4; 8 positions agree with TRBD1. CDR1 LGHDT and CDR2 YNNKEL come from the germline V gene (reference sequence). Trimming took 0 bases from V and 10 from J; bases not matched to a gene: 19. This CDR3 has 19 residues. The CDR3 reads CASSQDFMSRAGGVGKLFF. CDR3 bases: TGTGCCAGCAGCCAAGATTTCATGAGTCGAGCAGGGGGCGTTGGAAAACTGTTTTTT.

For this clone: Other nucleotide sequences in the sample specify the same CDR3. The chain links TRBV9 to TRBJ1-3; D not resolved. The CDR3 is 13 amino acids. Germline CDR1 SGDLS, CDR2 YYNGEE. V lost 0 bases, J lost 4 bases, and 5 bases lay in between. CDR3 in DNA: TGTGCCAGCAGCGTAGCCCCAGGAAACACCATATATTTT. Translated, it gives CASSVAPGNTIYF.

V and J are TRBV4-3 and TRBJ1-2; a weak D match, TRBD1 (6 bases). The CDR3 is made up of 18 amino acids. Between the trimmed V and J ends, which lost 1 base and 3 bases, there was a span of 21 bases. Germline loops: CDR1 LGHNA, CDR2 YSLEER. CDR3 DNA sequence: TGCGCCAGCAGCCAAGGTCGTCGTAATAGGGGGGGGCACTATGGCTACACCTTC. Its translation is CASSQGRRNRGGHYGYTF.

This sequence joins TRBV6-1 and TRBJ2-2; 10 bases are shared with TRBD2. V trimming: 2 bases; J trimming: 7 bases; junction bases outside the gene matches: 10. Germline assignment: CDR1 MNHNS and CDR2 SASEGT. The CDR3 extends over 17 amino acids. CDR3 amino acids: CASSEIVLAGVNGELFF. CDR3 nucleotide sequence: TGTGCCAGCAGTGAAATCGTCCTAGCGGGAGTGAACGGGGAGCTGTTTTTT.

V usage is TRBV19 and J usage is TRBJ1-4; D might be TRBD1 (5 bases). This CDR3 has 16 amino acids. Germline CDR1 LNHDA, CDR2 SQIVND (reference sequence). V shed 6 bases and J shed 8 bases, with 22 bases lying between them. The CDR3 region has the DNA TGTGCCAGTAGAGTATGGAGCGGGGCGACGGAGGAAAAACTGTTTTTT. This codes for CASRVWSGATEEKLFF.

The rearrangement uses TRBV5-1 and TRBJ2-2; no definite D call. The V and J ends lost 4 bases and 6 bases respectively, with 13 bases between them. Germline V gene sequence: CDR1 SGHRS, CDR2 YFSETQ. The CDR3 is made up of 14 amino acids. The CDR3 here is CASSGSRLAGELFF. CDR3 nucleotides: TGCGCCAGCAGCGGCAGTCGCCTAGCCGGGGAGCTGTTTTTT.

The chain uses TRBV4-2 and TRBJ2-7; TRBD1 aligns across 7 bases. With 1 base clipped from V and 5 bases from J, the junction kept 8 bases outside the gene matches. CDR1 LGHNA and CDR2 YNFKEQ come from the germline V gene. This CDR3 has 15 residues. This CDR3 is CASSQVRGRSNEQYF. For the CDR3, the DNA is TGTGCCAGCAGCCAAGTAAGGGGGCGCAGCAACGAGCAGTACTTC.

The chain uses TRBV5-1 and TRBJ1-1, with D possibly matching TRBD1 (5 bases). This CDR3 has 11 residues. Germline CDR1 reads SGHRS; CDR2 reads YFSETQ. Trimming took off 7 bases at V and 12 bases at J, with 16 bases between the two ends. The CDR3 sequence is CASGSAGGTFF. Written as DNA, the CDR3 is TGCGCCAGCGGTTCCGCCGGGGGAACTTTCTTT.

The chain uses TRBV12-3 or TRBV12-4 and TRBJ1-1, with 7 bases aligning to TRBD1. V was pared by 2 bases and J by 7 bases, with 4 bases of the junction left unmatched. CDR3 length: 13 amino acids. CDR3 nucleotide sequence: TGTGCCAGCAGTTTAAAAGGGGGCCTTGAAGCTTTCTTT. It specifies CASSLKGGLEAFF.

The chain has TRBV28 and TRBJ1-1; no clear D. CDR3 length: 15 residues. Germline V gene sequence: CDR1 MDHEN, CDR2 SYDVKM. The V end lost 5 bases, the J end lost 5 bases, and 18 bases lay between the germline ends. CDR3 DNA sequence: TGTGCCAGCAGTCCTAACTGGGGAGTGAGGACTGAAGCTTTCTTT. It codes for CASSPNWGVRTEAFF.

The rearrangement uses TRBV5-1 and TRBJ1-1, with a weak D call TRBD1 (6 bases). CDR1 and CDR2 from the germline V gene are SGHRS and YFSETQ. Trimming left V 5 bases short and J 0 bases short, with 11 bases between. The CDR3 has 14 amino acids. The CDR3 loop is CASSGQGMNTEAFF. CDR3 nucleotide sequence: TGCGCCAGCAGTGGCCAGGGGATGAACACTGAAGCTTTCTTT.

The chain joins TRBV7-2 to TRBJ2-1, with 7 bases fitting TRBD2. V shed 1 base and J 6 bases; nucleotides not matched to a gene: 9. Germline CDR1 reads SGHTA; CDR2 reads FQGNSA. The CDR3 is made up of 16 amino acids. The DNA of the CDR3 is TGTGCCAGCAGCTTAGATGCGGCGGGAGTCTTCAATGAGCAGTTCTTC. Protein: CASSLDAAGVFNEQFF.

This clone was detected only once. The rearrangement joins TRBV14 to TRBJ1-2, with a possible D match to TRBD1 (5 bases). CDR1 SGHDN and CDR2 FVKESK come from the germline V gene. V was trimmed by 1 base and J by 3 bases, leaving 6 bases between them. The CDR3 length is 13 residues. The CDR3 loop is CASSQGDYYGYTF. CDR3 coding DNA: TGTGCCAGCAGCCAAGGGGACTACTATGGCTACACCTTC.

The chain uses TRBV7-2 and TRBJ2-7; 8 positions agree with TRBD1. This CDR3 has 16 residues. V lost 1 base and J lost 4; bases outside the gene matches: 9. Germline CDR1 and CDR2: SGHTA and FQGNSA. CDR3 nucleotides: TGTGCCAGCAGCTTAGTTAGGGCTACAGGGGGGTACGAGCAGTACTTC. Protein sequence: CASSLVRATGGYEQYF.

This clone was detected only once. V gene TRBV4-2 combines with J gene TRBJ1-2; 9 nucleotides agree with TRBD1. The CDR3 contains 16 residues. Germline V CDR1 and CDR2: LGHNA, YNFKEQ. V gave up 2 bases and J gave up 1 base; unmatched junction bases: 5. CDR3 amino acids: CASSQIGQGFNYGYTF. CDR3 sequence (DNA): TGTGCCAGCAGCCAAATTGGACAGGGGTTTAACTATGGCTACACCTTC.

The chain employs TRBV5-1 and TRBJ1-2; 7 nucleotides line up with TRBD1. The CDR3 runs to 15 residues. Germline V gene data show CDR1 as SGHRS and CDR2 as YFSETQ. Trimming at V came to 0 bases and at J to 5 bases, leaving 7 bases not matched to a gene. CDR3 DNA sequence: TGCGCCAGCAGCTTGGGACAGGGAAATATTTATGGCTACACCTTC. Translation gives CASSLGQGNIYGYTF.

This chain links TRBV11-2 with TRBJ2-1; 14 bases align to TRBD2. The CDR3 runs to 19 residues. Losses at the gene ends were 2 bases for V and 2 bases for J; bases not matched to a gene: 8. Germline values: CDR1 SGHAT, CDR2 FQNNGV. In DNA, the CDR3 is TGTGCCAGCAGCTTACGTGTGACTAGCGGGAGGGATGCCTACAATGAGCAGTTCTTC. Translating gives CASSLRVTSGRDAYNEQFF.

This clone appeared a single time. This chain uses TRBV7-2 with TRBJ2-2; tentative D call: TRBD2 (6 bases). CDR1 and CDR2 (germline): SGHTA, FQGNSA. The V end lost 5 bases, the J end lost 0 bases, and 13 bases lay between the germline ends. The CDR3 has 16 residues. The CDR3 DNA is TGTGCCAGCAGCCGGACGCGGGATTCGAACACCGGGGAGCTGTTTTTT. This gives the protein CASSRTRDSNTGELFF.

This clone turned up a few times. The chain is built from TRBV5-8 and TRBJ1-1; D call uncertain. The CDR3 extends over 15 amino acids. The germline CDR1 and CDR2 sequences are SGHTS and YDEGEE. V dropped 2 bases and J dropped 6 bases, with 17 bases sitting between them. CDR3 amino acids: CASSFQLRRSAEAFF. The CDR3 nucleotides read TGTGCCAGCAGCTTTCAGTTAAGGAGGTCCGCTGAAGCTTTCTTT.

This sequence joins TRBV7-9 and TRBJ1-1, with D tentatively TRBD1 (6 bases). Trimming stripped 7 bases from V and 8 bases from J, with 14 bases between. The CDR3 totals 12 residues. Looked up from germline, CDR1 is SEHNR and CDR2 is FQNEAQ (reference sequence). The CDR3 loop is CASNPTGGEAFF. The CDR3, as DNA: TGTGCCAGCAATCCGACAGGCGGAGAAGCTTTCTTT. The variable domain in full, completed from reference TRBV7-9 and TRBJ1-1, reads DTGVSQNPRHKITKRGQNVTFRCDPISEHNRLYWYRQTLGQGPEFLTYFQNEAQLEKSRLLSDRFSAERPKGSFSTLEIQRTEQGDSAMYLCASNPTGGEAFFGQGTRLTVV.